This entry concerns a single T cell receptor (beta chain). In the original workflow: Reference gene primer amplification in the assay estimated nucleated cell counts. Produced via immunoSEQ multiplex PCR; TCRdb's table is partial and in-frame only. That table is the source of V, J and clone size, and D and trimming were worked out from the DNA. The sample includes some 290,000 clones, over 90% of them seen just once. The data are from a study of blood T cell repertoires in COVID-19. Cohorts were determined from participant-reported clinical history. J gave up 3 bases and V 5 bases, and 6 bases lay outside the gene matches. The length of the CDR3 is 15 residues. The germline V gene has CDR1 MNHNS and CDR2 SASEGT.

Sequencing used PBMCs or T cells enriched from blood (not recorded which). The sequence was obtained from a woman aged 30 to 39 who had been exposed to COVID-19. This rearrangement joins TRBV6-1 to TRBJ2-7; TRBD1 matches 11 bases. The DNA of the CDR3 is TGTGCCAGCAGTTCCGCGGGACAGGGGGTCTACGAGCAGTACTTC. Translating it yields CASSSAGQGVYEQYF.